This T cell receptor beta chain was captured in a study of technical replicates of blood from several donors. The repertoire was sequenced with immunoSEQ multiplex PCR; TCRdb's copy has only in-frame clones and lacks some. The sample has just over 95,000 clones, roughly 95% seen once. The germline gives CDR1 SGDLS, CDR2 YYNGEE. The CDR3 covers 15 residues. The ends were cut back, 0 bases at V and 8 bases at J, with 14 bases in the middle. The chain has TRBV9 and TRBJ1-4; perhaps TRBD1 as D (5 bases). Source material: T cells isolated from PBMCs. This sequence was found in a human donor in good health. CDR3 nucleotides: TGTGCCAGCAGCGTAGGGGGGGTAGGAGGAGAAAAACTGTTTTTT. Protein sequence: CASSVGGVGGEKLFF.